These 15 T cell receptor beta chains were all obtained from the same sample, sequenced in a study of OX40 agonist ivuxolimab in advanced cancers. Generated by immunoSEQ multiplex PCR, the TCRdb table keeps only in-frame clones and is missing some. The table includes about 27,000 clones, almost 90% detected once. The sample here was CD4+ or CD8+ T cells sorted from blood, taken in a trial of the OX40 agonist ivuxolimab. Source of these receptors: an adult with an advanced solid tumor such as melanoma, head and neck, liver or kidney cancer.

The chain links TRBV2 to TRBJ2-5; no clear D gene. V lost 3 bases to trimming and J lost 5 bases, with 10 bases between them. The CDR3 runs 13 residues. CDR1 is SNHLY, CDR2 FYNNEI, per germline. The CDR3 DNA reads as TGTGCCAGCAGTGAGGAAAATGAGGAGACCCAGTACTTC. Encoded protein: CASSEENEETQYF.

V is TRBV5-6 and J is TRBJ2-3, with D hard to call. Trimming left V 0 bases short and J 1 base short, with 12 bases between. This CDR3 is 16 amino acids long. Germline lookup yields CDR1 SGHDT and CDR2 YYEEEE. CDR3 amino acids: CASSLGVPLRTDTQYF. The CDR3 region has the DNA TGTGCCAGCAGCTTGGGCGTACCTCTACGCACAGATACGCAGTATTTT.

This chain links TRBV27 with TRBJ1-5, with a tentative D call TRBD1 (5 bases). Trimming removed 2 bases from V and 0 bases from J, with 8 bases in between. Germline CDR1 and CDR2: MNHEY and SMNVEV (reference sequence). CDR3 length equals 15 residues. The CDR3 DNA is TGTGCCAGCAGTTTACAGGGCCTTAGCAATCAGCCCCAGCATTTT. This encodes CASSLQGLSNQPQHF.

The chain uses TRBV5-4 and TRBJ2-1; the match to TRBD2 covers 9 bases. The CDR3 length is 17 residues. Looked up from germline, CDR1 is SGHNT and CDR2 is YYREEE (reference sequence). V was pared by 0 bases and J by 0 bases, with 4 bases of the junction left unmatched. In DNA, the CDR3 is TGTGCCAGCAGCTTGGGTCTAGCGGGGAGCTCCTACAATGAGCAGTTCTTC. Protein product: CASSLGLAGSSYNEQFF.

The CDR3 bases are TGTGCCAGCAGCTTCGCCGGATTTAACTATGGCTACACCTTC. It encodes CASSFAGFNYGYTF. The rearrangement uses TRBV5-6 and TRBJ1-2; D is unclear. The germline CDR1 and CDR2 sequences are SGHDT and YYEEEE. V was trimmed by 2 bases and J by 1 base, leaving 9 bases between them. This CDR3 region has 14 residues.

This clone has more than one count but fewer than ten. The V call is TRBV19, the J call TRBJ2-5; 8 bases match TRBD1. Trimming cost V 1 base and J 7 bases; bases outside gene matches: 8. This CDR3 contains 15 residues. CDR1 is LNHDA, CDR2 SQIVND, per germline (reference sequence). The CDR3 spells CASSIAGQGVGTQYF. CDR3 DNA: TGTGCCAGTAGTATAGCAGGACAGGGAGTGGGGACCCAGTACTTC.

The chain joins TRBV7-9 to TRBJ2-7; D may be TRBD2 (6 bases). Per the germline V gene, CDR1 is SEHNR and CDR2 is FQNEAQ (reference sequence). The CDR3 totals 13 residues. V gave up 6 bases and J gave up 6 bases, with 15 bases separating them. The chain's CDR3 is CASRWGDFGEQYF. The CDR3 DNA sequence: TGTGCCAGCAGGTGGGGGGATTTCGGCGAGCAGTACTTC.

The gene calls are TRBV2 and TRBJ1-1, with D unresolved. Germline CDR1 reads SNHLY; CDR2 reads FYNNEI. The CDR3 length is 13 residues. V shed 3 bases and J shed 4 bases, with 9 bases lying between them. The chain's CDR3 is CASSEKSPTEAFF. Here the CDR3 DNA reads TGTGCCAGCAGTGAGAAATCCCCCACTGAAGCTTTCTTT.

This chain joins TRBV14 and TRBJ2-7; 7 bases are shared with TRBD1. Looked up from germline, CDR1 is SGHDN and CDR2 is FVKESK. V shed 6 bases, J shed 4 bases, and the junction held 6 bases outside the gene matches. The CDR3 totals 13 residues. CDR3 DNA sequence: TGTGCCAGCAGGCCCGGGACAGCTTACGAGCAGTACTTC. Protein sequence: CASRPGTAYEQYF.

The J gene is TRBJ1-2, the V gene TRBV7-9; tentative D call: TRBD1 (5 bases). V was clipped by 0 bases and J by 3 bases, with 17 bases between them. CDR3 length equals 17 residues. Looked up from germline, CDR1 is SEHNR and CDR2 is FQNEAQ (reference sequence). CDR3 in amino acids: CASSLAGGSGPDYGYTF. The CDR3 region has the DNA TGTGCCAGCAGCTTAGCGGGGGGTTCAGGACCGGACTATGGCTACACCTTC.

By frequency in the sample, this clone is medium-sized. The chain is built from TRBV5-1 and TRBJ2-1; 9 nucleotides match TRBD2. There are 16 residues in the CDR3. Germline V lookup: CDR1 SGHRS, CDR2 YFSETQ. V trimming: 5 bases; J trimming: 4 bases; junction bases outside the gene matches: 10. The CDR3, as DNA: TGCGCCAGCAGTTTGCAGACTAGCGGAGAGTACAATGAGCAGTTCTTC. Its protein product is CASSLQTSGEYNEQFF.

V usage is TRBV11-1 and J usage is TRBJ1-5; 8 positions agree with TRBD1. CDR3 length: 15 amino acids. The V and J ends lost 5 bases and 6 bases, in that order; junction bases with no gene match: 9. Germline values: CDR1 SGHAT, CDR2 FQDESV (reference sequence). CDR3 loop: CASSPDRGSGQPQHF. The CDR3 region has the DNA TGTGCCAGCAGCCCAGACAGGGGATCGGGTCAGCCCCAGCATTTT. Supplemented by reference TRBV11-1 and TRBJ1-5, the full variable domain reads EAEVAQSPRYKITEKSQAVAFWCDPISGHATLYWYRQILGQGPELLVQFQDESVVDDSQLPKDRFSAERLKGVDSTLKIQPAELGDSAMYLCASSPDRGSGQPQHFGDGTRLSIL.

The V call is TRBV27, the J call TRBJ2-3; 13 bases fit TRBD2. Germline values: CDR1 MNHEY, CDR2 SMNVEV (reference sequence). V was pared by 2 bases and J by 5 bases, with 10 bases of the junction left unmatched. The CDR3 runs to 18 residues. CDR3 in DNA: TGTGCCAGCAGTTTACTCGGGACTAGCGGGGCCTTAGGAGATACGCAGTATTTT. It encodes CASSLLGTSGALGDTQYF.

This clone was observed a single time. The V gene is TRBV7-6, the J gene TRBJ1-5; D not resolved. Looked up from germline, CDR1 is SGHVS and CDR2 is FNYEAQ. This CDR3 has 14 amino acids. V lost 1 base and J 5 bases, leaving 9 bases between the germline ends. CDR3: CASSLGGWDQPQHF. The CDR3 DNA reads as TGTGCCAGCAGCTTAGGTGGATGGGATCAGCCCCAGCATTTT.

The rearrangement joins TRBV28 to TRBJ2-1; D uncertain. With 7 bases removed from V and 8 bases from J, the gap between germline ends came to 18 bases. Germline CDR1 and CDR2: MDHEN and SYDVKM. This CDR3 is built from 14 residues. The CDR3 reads CASTPRTRGDEQFF. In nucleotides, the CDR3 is TGTGCCAGCACCCCTAGGACGCGTGGAGATGAGCAGTTCTTC.